This T cell receptor (beta chain) emerged from a study of blood T cell repertoires in COVID-19. Across the whole study: Whether acute or convalescent, the COVID-19 samples came from the United States, Italy and Spain. Nucleic acid was either cDNA or gDNA, and it came from T cells, B-cell-depleted T cells, or PBMCs.

Study processing details: For nucleated cells, counts were estimated from reference gene primer amplification. Data came from immunoSEQ multiplex PCR; TCRdb stores just in-frame clones and leaves some out. For V, J and clone size, that table is used; D and trimming come from the DNA. This sample has around 70,000 clones, with about 89% found just once. V lost 5 bases to trimming and J lost 2 bases, with 9 bases between them. Germline CDR1 and CDR2: SEHNR and FQNEAQ (reference sequence). This CDR3 spans 13 amino acids. This chain links TRBV7-9 with TRBJ1-2; perhaps TRBD1 as D (6 bases). The TCR originated in a man aged 50-59 years with COVID-19, enrolled during active disease. Sequencing input: peripheral blood. CDR3 in amino acids: CASSQGNNYGYTF. The CDR3 coding sequence is TGTGCCAGCAGCCAGGGGAACAACTATGGCTACACCTTC.